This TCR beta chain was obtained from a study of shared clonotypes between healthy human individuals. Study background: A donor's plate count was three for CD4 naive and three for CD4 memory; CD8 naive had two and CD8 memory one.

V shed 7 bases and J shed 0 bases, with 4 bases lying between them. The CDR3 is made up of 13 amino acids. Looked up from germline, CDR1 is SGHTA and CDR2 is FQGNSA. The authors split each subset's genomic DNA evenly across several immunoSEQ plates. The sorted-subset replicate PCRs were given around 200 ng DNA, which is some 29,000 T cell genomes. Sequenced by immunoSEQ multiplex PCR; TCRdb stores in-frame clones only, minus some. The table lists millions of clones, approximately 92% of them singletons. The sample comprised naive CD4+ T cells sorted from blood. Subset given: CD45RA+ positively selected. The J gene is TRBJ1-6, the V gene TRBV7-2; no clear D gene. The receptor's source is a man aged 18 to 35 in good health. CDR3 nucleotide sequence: TGTGCCAGCACGAGCTCCTATAATTCACCCCTCCACTTT. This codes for CASTSSYNSPLHF.